The clone carrying this TCR beta chain was detected ten times or more. Its antigen is not known. This sample was included in a study of Graves' ophthalmopathy and Graves' hyperthyroidism. Regarding the study as a whole: With a specificity of roughly 72% and a sensitivity of around 70%, the model predicted ophthalmopathy progression. Thyroid clonotypes that were expanded above 0.001 frequency mostly also appeared in blood.

Germline V gene sequence: CDR1 LNHNV, CDR2 YYDKDF (reference sequence). Trimming took 4 bases from V and 0 from J; bases not matched to a gene: 5. CDR3 length equals 16 residues. The authors amplified TCR beta CDR3 regions from RNA transcripts. HTBI primers primed a first-round RT-PCR, and a second-round multiplex PCR followed. TCRdb passed the multiplex PCR reads through MiXCR, listing each CDR3 protein once. The sample contains under 350,000 distinct CDR3 sequences, 15% to 20% of which appear only once. The chain combines TRBV15 with TRBJ1-5, with 8 bases lining up with TRBD1. This sequence originates from an adult man with Graves' ophthalmopathy. The source material was peripheral blood. CDR3 sequence: CATSNGQGSSNQPQHF. In nucleotides, the CDR3 is TGTGCCACCAGCAACGGACAGGGCTCTAGCAATCAGCCCCAGCATTTT. Using reference TRBV15 and TRBJ1-5 for the parts outside the CDR3, the full variable domain is DAMVIQNPRYQVTQFGKPVTLSCSQTLNHNVMYWYQQKSSQAPKLLFHYYDKDFNNEADTPDNFQSRRPNTSFCFLDIRSPGLGDTAMYLCATSNGQGSSNQPQHFGDGTRLSIL.